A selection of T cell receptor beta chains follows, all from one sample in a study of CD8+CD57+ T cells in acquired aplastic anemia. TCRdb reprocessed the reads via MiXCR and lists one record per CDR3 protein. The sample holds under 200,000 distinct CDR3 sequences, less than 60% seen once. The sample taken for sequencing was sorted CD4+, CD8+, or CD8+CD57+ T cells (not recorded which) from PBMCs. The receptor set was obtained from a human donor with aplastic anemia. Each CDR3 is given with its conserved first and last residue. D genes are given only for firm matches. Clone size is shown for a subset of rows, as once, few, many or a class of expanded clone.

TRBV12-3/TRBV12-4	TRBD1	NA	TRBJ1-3	TGTGCCAGCACCGCAACAGGGGTCCCTGGAAACACCATATGTTTT	CASTATGVPGNTICF
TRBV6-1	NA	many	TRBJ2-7	TGTGCCAGCAGTGGGGGGATAGGTCCAACCTACGAGCAGTACTTC	CASSGGIGPTYEQYF
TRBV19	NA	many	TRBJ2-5	TGTGCCAGTAAGGCCGGCGAGACCCAGTACTTC	CASKAGETQYF
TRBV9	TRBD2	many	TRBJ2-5	TGTGCCAGCAGCCCCGGACTAGCGGGGCAGGGTACCCTCCAAGAGACCCAGTACTTC	CASSPGLAGQGTLQETQYF
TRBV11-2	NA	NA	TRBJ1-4	TGTGCCAGCAGCCCATCAGGGGTTTTCAATGAAAAACTGTTTTTT	CASSPSGVFNEKLFF
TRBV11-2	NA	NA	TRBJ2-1	TGTGCCAGCAGCGTGTACAGGGGAGGCAATGAGCAGTTCTTC	CASSVYRGGNEQFF
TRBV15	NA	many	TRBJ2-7	TGTGCCACCAGCAGAGATCCAGCAGGGGTATACGAGCAGTACTTC	CATSRDPAGVYEQYF
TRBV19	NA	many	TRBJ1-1	TGTGCCAGTAGTATGCTGGCAACTCACCATTTGAACACTGAAGCTTTCTTT	CASSMLATHHLNTEAFF
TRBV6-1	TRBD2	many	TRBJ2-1	TGTGCCAGCAGTACCGGGGAGCGGGGGGGCACCTACAATGAGCAGTTCTTC	CASSTGERGGTYNEQFF
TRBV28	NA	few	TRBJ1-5	TGTGCCAGCAGTTCCCCAGGTACCCAGTGGGAGCCCCAGCATTTT	CASSSPGTQWEPQHF
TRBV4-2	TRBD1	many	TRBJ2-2	TGTGCCAGCAGCGCTCTAGGGGGCGCGGGGGAGCTGTTTTTT	CASSALGGAGELFF
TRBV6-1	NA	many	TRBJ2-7	TGTGCCACTGGCGACCCCGCGGAGGCGAGCCAGCAGTACTTC	CATGDPAEASQQYF
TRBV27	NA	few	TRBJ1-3	TGTGCCAGCAGTTCAGGGTCTGGAAACACCATATATTTT	CASSSGSGNTIYF
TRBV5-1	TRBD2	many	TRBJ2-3	TGCGCCAGCAGCTCCGGGACTAGCGGGAGTAAGGGCACAGATACGCAGTATTTT	CASSSGTSGSKGTDTQYF
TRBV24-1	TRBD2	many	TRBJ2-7	TGTGCCACCAGTGATTTAGGGCAGGGAGGGAGTCAGTACTTC	CATSDLGQGGSQYF
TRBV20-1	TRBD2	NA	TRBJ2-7	TGCAGTGCTAGAGGGGGGACTAGCGGGGGCGATCCCTACGAGCAGTACTTC	CSARGGTSGGDPYEQYF
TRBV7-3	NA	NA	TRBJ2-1	TGTGCCAGCAGCCTCATGGGGGATGAGCAGTTCTTC	CASSLMGDEQFF
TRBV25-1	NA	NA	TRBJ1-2	TGTGCCAGCAGTGAAAGGGCAGCCCTAGGAAGTGGCTACACCTTC	CASSERAALGSGYTF
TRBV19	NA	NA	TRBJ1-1	TGTGCCAGTAGTATATGGGGCAGGAACACTGAAGCTTTCTTT	CASSIWGRNTEAFF
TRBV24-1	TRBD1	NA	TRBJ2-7	TGTGCCACCAGTCAGGGGGCCTACGAGCAGTACTTC	CATSQGAYEQYF
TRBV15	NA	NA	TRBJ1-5	TGTGCCACCACCTACTACCCGGCTAATCAGCCCCAGCATTTT	CATTYYPANQPQHF
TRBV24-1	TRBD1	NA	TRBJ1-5	TGTGCCACCAGTGATTCTTTGGCAGGGGGACAGTCCCAGCATTTT	CATSDSLAGGQSQHF
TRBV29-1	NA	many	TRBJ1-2	TGCAGCGTTGATTTCGGTAACTATGGCTACACCTTC	CSVDFGNYGYTF
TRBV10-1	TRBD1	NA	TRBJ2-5	TGCGCCAGCAGTGCTAGGACAGGGGGTACGGAGACCCAGTACTTC	CASSARTGGTETQYF
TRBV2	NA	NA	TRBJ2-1	TGTGCCAGCAGTCCCAGGGCGTCTAACAATGAGCAGTTCTTC	CASSPRASNNEQFF
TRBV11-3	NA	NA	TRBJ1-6	TGTGCCAGCAGCTTAGGGGCAGGGAACTCACCCCTCCACTTT	CASSLGAGNSPLHF
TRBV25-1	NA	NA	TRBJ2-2	TGTGCCAGCAGTGAATCCCAGGGCTGTGCGAACACCGGGGAGCTGTTTTTT	CASSESQGCANTGELFF
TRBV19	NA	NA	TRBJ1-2	TGTGCCAGTACTCAAAACTGGTCTAACAACTATGGCTACACCTTC	CASTQNWSNNYGYTF
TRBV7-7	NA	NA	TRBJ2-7	TGTGCTAGCAGCCCCTTGACAGACGCCTACGAGCAATACTTC	CASSPLTDAYEQYF
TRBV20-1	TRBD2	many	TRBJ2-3	TGCAGTGCTATCTTCGGGACTACCAGCACAGATACGCAGTATTTT	CSAIFGTTSTDTQYF
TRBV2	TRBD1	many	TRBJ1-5	TGTGCCAGCAGTCCTATGGGACAGGGGGTGGGTCAGCCCCAGCATTTT	CASSPMGQGVGQPQHF
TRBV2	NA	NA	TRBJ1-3	TGTGCCCGCAGTGATGCTGGGACTGGAAACACCATATATTTT	CARSDAGTGNTIYF
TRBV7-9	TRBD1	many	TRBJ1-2	TGTGCCAGCAGCAGACAGGGGGCGCAGGGAGGCTACACCTTC	CASSRQGAQGGYTF
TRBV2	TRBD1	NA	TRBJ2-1	TGTGCCAGCAGCGTTGACAGGGGTTCCTACAATGAGCAGTTCTTC	CASSVDRGSYNEQFF
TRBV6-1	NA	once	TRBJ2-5	TGTGCCAGCAGTGTGGACGTGGGTGAGACCCAGTACTTC	CASSVDVGETQYF
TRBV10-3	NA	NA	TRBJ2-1	TGTGCCATCAGTGGTCTGGGGAATGAGCAGTTCTTC	CAISGLGNEQFF
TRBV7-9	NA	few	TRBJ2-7	TGTGCCAGCAGCATTGCTGGCGGGATAAGCTACGAGCAGTACTTC	CASSIAGGISYEQYF
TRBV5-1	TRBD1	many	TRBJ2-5	TGCGCCAGCAGCCCTGACAGGGGGCAAGAGACCCAGTACTTC	CASSPDRGQETQYF
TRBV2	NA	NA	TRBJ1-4	TGTGCCAGCAACGGGGGAATCGGTGAAAAACTGTTTTTT	CASNGGIGEKLFF
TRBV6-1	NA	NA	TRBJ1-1	TGTGCCAGCAGTGACTTTGGGCAGCCGAACACTGAAGCTTTCTTT	CASSDFGQPNTEAFF
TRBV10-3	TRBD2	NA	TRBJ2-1	TGTGCCATCAGTGATCCGACTAGCGGGAGGAGTTATGAGCAGTTCTTC	CAISDPTSGRSYEQFF
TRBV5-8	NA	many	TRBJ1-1	TGTGCCAGCAGGGGGGTGGAGGGGCGCAACACTGAAGCTTTCTTT	CASRGVEGRNTEAFF
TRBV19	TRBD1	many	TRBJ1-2	TGTGCCAGTAGTCTGATAGACAGGGCCGCTGGCTACACCTTC	CASSLIDRAAGYTF
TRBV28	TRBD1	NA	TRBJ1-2	TGTGCCAGCAGGGGCTCGACAGGGGGCGGTGGCTACACCTTC	CASRGSTGGGGYTF
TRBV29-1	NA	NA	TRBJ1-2	TGCAGCGTTGATCGGGGGCGCGGCTATGGCTACACCTTC	CSVDRGRGYGYTF
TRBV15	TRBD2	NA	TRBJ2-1	TGTGCCACCATGAGGCTAGCGGGAGGGGTTGGGCAGTTCTTC	CATMRLAGGVGQFF